These 9 T cell receptor beta chains were all obtained from the same sample, sequenced in a study of CD8 T cells in ankylosing spondylitis. Overall study results and limits: Among TCR beta sequences, a motif of several highly homologous variants appeared characteristic of ankylosing spondylitis blood.

TCRdb recomputed calls from the 5' RACE reads with MiXCR, one row per CDR3 protein. The sample records about 390,000 distinct CDR3 sequences, under 25% being singletons. These receptors have no identified antigens. The material sequenced was blood, either unsorted or a sorted T cell fraction (not recorded which). Source of these receptors: a male donor with ankylosing spondylitis.

CDR3 loop: CAWGPTNNEQYF. The CDR3 DNA is TGTGCCTGGGGACCGACGAACAACGAGCAGTACTTC. The V and J genes are TRBV30 and TRBJ2-7; no firm D call. The CDR3 contains 12 residues. Per the germline V gene, CDR1 is GTSNPN and CDR2 is SVGIG (reference sequence). V lost 5 bases and J 5 bases, leaving 13 bases between the germline ends.

The genes are TRBV5-1 and TRBJ1-1; weak D call: TRBD1 (5 bases). V dropped 9 bases and J dropped 4 bases, with 19 bases sitting between them. The germline CDR1 and CDR2 sequences are SGHRS and YFSETQ. This CDR3 contains 14 residues. The CDR3 DNA is TGCGCCAACAGTCTTCTATGGGGGAGCACTGAAGCTTTCTTT. Its translation: CANSLLWGSTEAFF.

The chain recombines TRBV28 with TRBJ2-1; D is undetermined. The CDR3 runs 13 residues. The germline V gene encodes CDR1 MDHEN and CDR2 SYDVKM. V lost 8 bases and J lost 5, with 13 bases in between. The DNA of the CDR3 is TGTGCCAGCCTTGGCAGCACGGACAATGAGCAGTTCTTC. Its translation: CASLGSTDNEQFF.

This clonotype was detected a few times. This rearrangement joins TRBV10-3 to TRBJ2-7; weak D call: TRBD1 (5 bases). The CDR3 sequence is 16 residues long. The V end was cut by 3 bases, the J end by 4 bases, with 19 bases between. Per germline, CDR1 ENHRY and CDR2 SYGVKD. In DNA form, the CDR3 reads TGTGCCATCAGTGACCGGACAATTTTGGGCCTTTACGAGCAGTACTTC. It encodes CAISDRTILGLYEQYF.

In DNA form, the CDR3 reads TGTGCCAGCCAATTGGGTGGCAATCAGCCCCAGCATTTT. Its translation: CASQLGGNQPQHF. The chain joins TRBV2 to TRBJ1-5; D ambiguous. Germline assignment: CDR1 SNHLY and CDR2 FYNNEI. This CDR3 spans 13 amino acids. The V and J ends lost 8 bases and 2 bases respectively, with 10 bases between them.

This clonotype was recorded a few times. The chain recombines TRBV14 with TRBJ2-5; the match to TRBD2 covers 9 bases. J lost 1 base, V lost 0 bases, and 6 bases had no gene match. The CDR3 runs to 17 residues. Germline loops: CDR1 SGHDN, CDR2 FVKESK. The CDR3 loop is CASSQDGPSGTQETQYF. CDR3 bases: TGTGCCAGCAGCCAAGACGGTCCTAGCGGGACCCAAGAGACCCAGTACTTC. The whole variable domain, filled in from reference TRBV14 and TRBJ2-5, reads EAGVTQFPSHSVIEKGQTVTLRCDPISGHDNLYWYRRVMGKEIKFLLHFVKESKQDESGMPNNRFLAERTGGTYSTLKVQPAELEDSGVYFCASSQDGPSGTQETQYFGPGTRLLVL.

V is TRBV9 and J is TRBJ2-2; tentatively, D is TRBD2 (6 bases). Trimming shortened V by 2 bases and J by 4 bases, and 12 bases separated the two germline ends. Germline assignment: CDR1 SGDLS and CDR2 YYNGEE. The CDR3 contains 15 residues. CDR3 nucleotides: TGTGCCAGCAGCGTCGCTAGCGAAATCACCGGGGAGCTGTTTTTT. It specifies CASSVASEITGELFF.

There are a few counts of this clonotype. This chain uses TRBV20-1 with TRBJ2-6; the match to TRBD1 covers 8 bases. Germline V lookup: CDR1 DFQATT, CDR2 SNEGSKA (reference sequence). This CDR3 comprises 17 residues. V was clipped by 0 bases and J by 1 base; unmatched bases: 5. Written as DNA, the CDR3 is TGCAGTGCTAGAGATCTGGACAGGGAGTCTGGGGCCAACGTCCTGACTTTC. The encoded protein is CSARDLDRESGANVLTF.

This clonotype was seen a handful of times. The chain combines TRBV28 with TRBJ1-5; 9 bases are shared with TRBD1. V was clipped by 6 bases and J by 5 bases; unmatched bases: 8. The CDR3 length is 15 residues. Germline V gene sequence: CDR1 MDHEN, CDR2 SYDVKM. The chain's CDR3 is CASRPPQGAHQPQHF. The CDR3 region has the DNA TGTGCCAGCAGGCCGCCACAGGGGGCGCATCAGCCCCAGCATTTT.